What follows describes a single T cell receptor (beta chain). As yet, its antigen is unknown. Once RNA had been extracted, it was reverse transcribed into cDNA to act as the sequencing template. This table comes from immunoSEQ multiplex PCR, and its TCRdb copy is limited to in-frame clones, with some not included. The sample gives roughly 250,000 clones, 67% of which show up once; 0.95% to 1.5% is in the top ten. The investigators collected lesional scalp punch biopsies and peripheral blood from alopecia areata patients. CDR1 and CDR2 from the germline V gene are MNHNS and SASEGT. The CDR3 has 13 residues. The V and J ends lost 3 bases and 2 bases respectively, with 7 bases between them. The sample belongs to a study of CD8+ T cells in alopecia areata. General study findings and limits: When scalp samples are sequenced, resident alphabeta T cells of normal skin are also captured. Especially in alopecia totalis/universalis, lesional scalp showed greater clonality than normal scalp did.

This chain links TRBV6-1 with TRBJ1-2, with D tentatively TRBD1 (5 bases). Sequences were derived from CD4+ T cells sorted from blood, sampled at week 0. This clonotype originated in a human donor with alopecia areata. The CDR3 coding sequence is TGTGCCAGCAGTGACCAGGGAAACTATGGCTACACCTTC. Encoded protein: CASSDQGNYGYTF.